This is a list of T cell receptor beta chains from one sample in a study of cytomegalovirus exposure and HLA in healthy donors. Repertoires were generated with immunoSEQ multiplex PCR, while TCRdb's copy carries only in-frame clones and drops some. Of some 200,000 clones in the sample, roughly 13% were seen once. The specimen was PBMCs. Receptors were obtained from a man over 45 in good health and CMV-seropositive. Both conserved end residues are part of each CDR3. Each record gives: D gene, clone size, V gene, J gene, CDR3 DNA, CDR3 protein. D genes are given only for firm matches. The size field is filled for only some rows; it gives once, few, many or a size class.

d_gene: TRBD2; abundance: few; v_gene: TRBV9; j_gene: TRBJ2-1; CDR3nt: TGTGCCAGCAGCCCCGGGACTACGAGCTCCTACAATGAGCAGTTCTTC; CDR3aa: CASSPGTTSSYNEQFF
d_gene: TRBD1; abundance: .; v_gene: TRBV7-8; j_gene: TRBJ1-1; CDR3nt: TGTGCCAGCAGCCTCAGGGGACAGGGCGGCACTGAAGCTTTCTTT; CDR3aa: CASSLRGQGGTEAFF
d_gene: TRBD1; abundance: .; v_gene: TRBV19; j_gene: TRBJ1-1; CDR3nt: TGTGCCTCCCAGGGGACAGGGGAGGGGGACACTGAAGCTTTCTTT; CDR3aa: CASQGTGEGDTEAFF
d_gene: TRBD2; abundance: .; v_gene: TRBV6-5; j_gene: TRBJ2-5; CDR3nt: TGTGCCAGCAGCCCTGGACTAGCGGGCGGGGGGACCCAGTACTTC; CDR3aa: CASSPGLAGGGTQYF
d_gene: .; abundance: .; v_gene: TRBV4-3; j_gene: TRBJ1-2; CDR3nt: TGCGCCAGCAGCCAAGTAGTTGGGGGCGGCTATGGCTACACCTTC; CDR3aa: CASSQVVGGGYGYTF
d_gene: .; abundance: .; v_gene: TRBV7-9; j_gene: TRBJ1-1; CDR3nt: TGTGCCAGCAGCCAGGCAAACACTGAAGCTTTCTTT; CDR3aa: CASSQANTEAFF
d_gene: .; abundance: few; v_gene: TRBV2; j_gene: TRBJ1-1; CDR3nt: TGTGCCAGTGGCGGGGGCACTGAAGCTTTCTTT; CDR3aa: CASGGGTEAFF
d_gene: .; abundance: few; v_gene: TRBV4-3; j_gene: TRBJ1-4; CDR3nt: TGCGCCAGCAGCCAAGATGGTGGGGGGGATGAAAAACTGTTTTTT; CDR3aa: CASSQDGGGDEKLFF
d_gene: .; abundance: few; v_gene: TRBV29-1; j_gene: TRBJ1-1; CDR3nt: TGCAGCGTTGGACACAAAGAGAACACTGAAGCTTTCTTT; CDR3aa: CSVGHKENTEAFF
d_gene: .; abundance: .; v_gene: TRBV6-5; j_gene: TRBJ2-5; CDR3nt: TGTGCCAGCAGTTACTCAGGGGCCCCCCAAGAGACCCAGTACTTC; CDR3aa: CASSYSGAPQETQYF
d_gene: .; abundance: .; v_gene: TRBV30; j_gene: TRBJ1-5; CDR3nt: TGTGCCTGGAGTCCAGGGAGCAATCAGCCCCAGCATTTT; CDR3aa: CAWSPGSNQPQHF
d_gene: .; abundance: few; v_gene: TRBV27; j_gene: TRBJ2-7; CDR3nt: TGTGCCAGCAGTGCCCCTAGAGACTACGAGCAGTACTTC; CDR3aa: CASSAPRDYEQYF
d_gene: .; abundance: few; v_gene: TRBV5-1; j_gene: TRBJ2-2; CDR3nt: TGCGCCAGCAGCTTGGGGACTTACCGCACCGGGGAGCTGTTTTTT; CDR3aa: CASSLGTYRTGELFF
d_gene: TRBD1; abundance: .; v_gene: TRBV7-9; j_gene: TRBJ2-1; CDR3nt: TGTGCCAGCAGCTTAGCGCAGGGACAGGGCTACAATGAGCAGTTCTTC; CDR3aa: CASSLAQGQGYNEQFF
d_gene: .; abundance: .; v_gene: TRBV4-2; j_gene: TRBJ1-6; CDR3nt: TGTGCCAGCAGCCAAGATATGGGAGGACGAGACCCTCCTTATAATTCACCCCTCCACTTT; CDR3aa: CASSQDMGGRDPPYNSPLHF
d_gene: .; abundance: few; v_gene: TRBV4-3; j_gene: TRBJ2-3; CDR3nt: TGCGCCAGCAGCCAAGACCCGATAGGGGCCACAGATACGCAGTATTTT; CDR3aa: CASSQDPIGATDTQYF
d_gene: .; abundance: few; v_gene: TRBV7-9; j_gene: TRBJ2-3; CDR3nt: TGTGCCAGCAGCGTTCTAGCCTCTACGCAGTATTTT; CDR3aa: CASSVLASTQYF
d_gene: .; abundance: few; v_gene: TRBV7-3; j_gene: TRBJ2-1; CDR3nt: TGTGCCAGCAGCTTAACGCCGTCAGGGGGGCGGAATGAGCAGTTCTTC; CDR3aa: CASSLTPSGGRNEQFF
d_gene: TRBD1; abundance: few; v_gene: TRBV7-9; j_gene: TRBJ1-6; CDR3nt: TGTGCCAGCAGCTTAGTACAGGGGTATAATTCACCCCTCCACTTT; CDR3aa: CASSLVQGYNSPLHF
d_gene: TRBD1; abundance: .; v_gene: TRBV7-9; j_gene: TRBJ2-2; CDR3nt: TGTGCCAGCAGTCGACTCTCGGGACAGCTTACGACCGGGGAGCTGTTTTTT; CDR3aa: CASSRLSGQLTTGELFF
d_gene: .; abundance: few; v_gene: TRBV28; j_gene: TRBJ1-5; CDR3nt: TGTGCCAGCAGTCCCCTGGTAGGGACGGGGGGACAGCCCCAGCATTTT; CDR3aa: CASSPLVGTGGQPQHF
d_gene: .; abundance: .; v_gene: TRBV28; j_gene: TRBJ1-4; CDR3nt: TGTGCCAGCAGTTTCGGGTCGGTGGGGGGTGAAAAACTGTTTTTT; CDR3aa: CASSFGSVGGEKLFF
d_gene: .; abundance: .; v_gene: TRBV27; j_gene: TRBJ1-1; CDR3nt: TGTGCCAGCAGTTTCCTCAGGGCGAACACTGAAGCTTTCTTT; CDR3aa: CASSFLRANTEAFF
d_gene: .; abundance: .; v_gene: TRBV7-2; j_gene: TRBJ1-5; CDR3nt: TGTGCCAGCAGCTTCCGACAGGGCAATCAGCCCCAGCATTTT; CDR3aa: CASSFRQGNQPQHF
d_gene: TRBD1; abundance: .; v_gene: TRBV27; j_gene: TRBJ1-6; CDR3nt: TGTGCCAGCAGTTCCCCAGGGACAGGGGGCCATTCACCCCTCCACTTT; CDR3aa: CASSSPGTGGHSPLHF
d_gene: TRBD1; abundance: few; v_gene: TRBV6-8; j_gene: TRBJ2-2; CDR3nt: TGTGCCAGCAGAGCGACAGGGGCGAACACCGGGGAGCTGTTTTTT; CDR3aa: CASRATGANTGELFF
d_gene: .; abundance: .; v_gene: TRBV18; j_gene: TRBJ1-1; CDR3nt: TGTGCCAGCTCACAAGCCGACAGGTTGAACACTGAAGCTTTCTTT; CDR3aa: CASSQADRLNTEAFF
d_gene: TRBD1; abundance: .; v_gene: TRBV28; j_gene: TRBJ1-6; CDR3nt: TGTGCCAGCCGCAGACAGGGGGGACAGTTCTATAATTCACCCCTCCACTTT; CDR3aa: CASRRQGGQFYNSPLHF
d_gene: .; abundance: few; v_gene: TRBV2; j_gene: TRBJ1-1; CDR3nt: TGTGCCAGCAGTGAAGGAGGATGGGCTGAAGCTTTCTTT; CDR3aa: CASSEGGWAEAFF
d_gene: TRBD1; abundance: .; v_gene: TRBV15; j_gene: TRBJ1-6; CDR3nt: TGTGCCACCACGAGGGACAGGGGGAATTCACCCCTCCACTTT; CDR3aa: CATTRDRGNSPLHF
d_gene: TRBD2; abundance: .; v_gene: TRBV10-2; j_gene: TRBJ2-3; CDR3nt: TGCGCCAGCAGTGAGTCGCGGGGGGGCGGCACAGATACGCAGTATTTT; CDR3aa: CASSESRGGGTDTQYF
d_gene: .; abundance: few; v_gene: TRBV5-1; j_gene: TRBJ1-5; CDR3nt: TGCGCCAGCAGCCGAGACGGGACTGCCAGTCAGCCCCAGCATTTT; CDR3aa: CASSRDGTASQPQHF
d_gene: .; abundance: .; v_gene: TRBV2; j_gene: TRBJ2-1; CDR3nt: TGTGCCAGCAGCTCCGCGATAGAGAATGAGCAGTTCTTC; CDR3aa: CASSSAIENEQFF
d_gene: .; abundance: few; v_gene: TRBV6-5; j_gene: TRBJ1-1; CDR3nt: TGTGCCAGCAGTTATGGGCGAGAACAGGGAGAAGCTTTCTTT; CDR3aa: CASSYGREQGEAFF
d_gene: .; abundance: .; v_gene: TRBV25-1; j_gene: TRBJ1-5; CDR3nt: TGTGCCAGCACAGGGGGCAATCAGCCCCAGCATTTT; CDR3aa: CASTGGNQPQHF
d_gene: TRBD1; abundance: .; v_gene: TRBV7-9; j_gene: TRBJ1-2; CDR3nt: TGTGCCAGCAGCTCGACAGGGCCCTATGGCTACACCTTC; CDR3aa: CASSSTGPYGYTF
d_gene: .; abundance: .; v_gene: TRBV4-3; j_gene: TRBJ1-2; CDR3nt: TGCGCCAGCAGCCAATCACTTATGGGCCTCTATGGCTACACCTTC; CDR3aa: CASSQSLMGLYGYTF
d_gene: .; abundance: .; v_gene: TRBV7-2; j_gene: TRBJ2-2; CDR3nt: TGTGCCAGCAGCTTAACCAGGGACGGGGAGCTGTTTTTT; CDR3aa: CASSLTRDGELFF
d_gene: .; abundance: .; v_gene: TRBV29-1; j_gene: TRBJ2-3; CDR3nt: TGCAGCGTTGGTTCCTCCCAGGGCGGAGGCACAGATACGCAGTATTTT; CDR3aa: CSVGSSQGGGTDTQYF
d_gene: .; abundance: .; v_gene: TRBV7-6; j_gene: TRBJ1-1; CDR3nt: TGTGCCAGCAGCCCAGGGGAGGGAACTGAAGCTTTCTTT; CDR3aa: CASSPGEGTEAFF
d_gene: .; abundance: few; v_gene: TRBV23-1; j_gene: TRBJ2-7; CDR3nt: TGCGCCAGCAGCCCCCACCGACAGGAGAGCTCCTACGAGCAGTACTTC; CDR3aa: CASSPHRQESSYEQYF
d_gene: TRBD1; abundance: .; v_gene: TRBV6-5; j_gene: TRBJ1-6; CDR3nt: TGTGCCAGCAGTTACTCAGGCAGGGGGGTTTCACCCCTCCACTTT; CDR3aa: CASSYSGRGVSPLHF
d_gene: .; abundance: .; v_gene: TRBV7-9; j_gene: TRBJ2-5; CDR3nt: TGTGCCAGCAGCCCATCAGGGAGGGAGACCCAGTACTTC; CDR3aa: CASSPSGRETQYF